The 27 T cell receptor beta chains reported below all come from one sample, sequenced in a study of PD-L1 blockade in urothelial cancer. Using immunoSEQ multiplex PCR, the repertoire was profiled, and TCRdb retains in-frame clones only, with some absent. The table lists approximately 34,000 clones, around 80% of them singletons, with about 31% in the top ten. The sequences come from PBMCs, collected around atezolizumab (anti-PD-L1) treatment. These receptors originate from a man aged 55 to 70 with urothelial cancer.

In its sample, this clone was seen a few times. The V gene is TRBV5-1, the J gene TRBJ1-2; perhaps TRBD1 as D (5 bases). With 4 bases removed from V and 6 bases from J, the gap between germline ends came to 16 bases. CDR3 size: 14 residues. Germline CDR1 and CDR2: SGHRS and YFSETQ. The CDR3 DNA is TGCGCCAGCAGCGAGGAGCGGGGGTCGCATGGCTACACCTTC. Protein product: CASSEERGSHGYTF. Based on the CDR3 plus reference TRBV5-1 and TRBJ1-2, the full variable domain is KAGVTQTPRYLIKTRGQQVTLSCSPISGHRSVSWYQQTPGQGLQFLFEYFSETQRNKGNFPGRFSGRQFSNSRSEMNVSTLELGDSALYLCASSEERGSHGYTFGSGTRLTVV.

The chain combines TRBV6-5 with TRBJ1-4; no definite D call. Deletions cut 5 bases from V and 5 bases from J, with 12 bases between. Looked up from germline, CDR1 is MNHEY and CDR2 is SVGAGI. The CDR3 totals 14 residues. The CDR3 bases are TGTGCCAGCAGTAGCCGGGATCCCAATGAAAAACTGTTTTTT. Translating gives CASSSRDPNEKLFF.

The CDR3 protein is CASSWRDLSEQYF. In DNA, the CDR3 is TGCGCCAGCAGCTGGAGGGATTTGAGCGAGCAGTACTTC. This chain connects TRBV5-1 to TRBJ2-7; D is perhaps TRBD2 (6 bases). The V gene lost 3 bases and the J gene lost 6 bases, with 13 bases spanning the gap. CDR1 and CDR2 from the germline V gene are SGHRS and YFSETQ. The CDR3 totals 13 residues.

V is TRBV19 and J is TRBJ1-5, with TRBD1 matching over 10 bases. The CDR3 is made up of 14 amino acids. The V gene end was trimmed by 6 bases and the J gene end by 4 bases; junction bases not matched to a gene: 3. Germline assignment: CDR1 LNHDA and CDR2 SQIVND (reference sequence). The CDR3 region is CASSRDRGNQPQHF. For the CDR3, the DNA is TGTGCCAGTAGCAGGGACAGGGGTAATCAGCCCCAGCATTTT.

The rearrangement joins TRBV5-6 to TRBJ1-5; TRBD1 matches 7 bases. Germline V gene sequence: CDR1 SGHDT, CDR2 YYEEEE. V was pared by 2 bases and J by 5 bases, with 16 bases of the junction left unmatched. This CDR3 is 18 amino acids long. The CDR3 nucleotides read TGTGCCAGCAGCTTACTTAAGGACAGGCGAATCCGGGATCAGCCCCAGCATTTT. As protein: CASSLLKDRRIRDQPQHF.

CDR3 sequence: CASSLEGLGNTIYF. The CDR3 DNA sequence: TGTGCCAGCAGCTTGGAGGGGCTTGGAAACACCATATATTTT. The V and J genes are TRBV5-5 and TRBJ1-3, with D possibly matching TRBD1 (5 bases). In germline, CDR1 is SGHKS, CDR2 YYEKEE (reference sequence). V lost 0 bases, J lost 3 bases, and 7 bases lay in between. The CDR3 has 14 residues.

The rearrangement links TRBV30 to TRBJ2-1; D gene uncertain. The V end lost 3 bases, the J end lost 6 bases, and 18 bases lay between the germline ends. Per germline, CDR1 GTSNPN and CDR2 SVGIG (reference sequence). This CDR3 region has 15 residues. The CDR3 DNA sequence: TGTGCCTGGAGACCCCCGGGTCTTCAAGCCAATGAGCAGTTCTTC. This gives the protein CAWRPPGLQANEQFF.

The rearrangement joins TRBV14 to TRBJ2-2; a possible D gene is TRBD2 (6 bases). The V gene's germline CDR1 is SGHDN and CDR2 FVKESK. The ends were cut back, 2 bases at V and 3 bases at J, with 10 bases in the middle. CDR3 length equals 15 residues. The CDR3 is CASSQTSHDTGELFF. Here the CDR3 DNA reads TGTGCCAGCAGCCAAACTAGCCACGACACCGGGGAGCTGTTTTTT.

The gene calls are TRBV29-1 and TRBJ1-2; no clear D. V lost 4 bases and J 5 bases, leaving 11 bases between the germline ends. The CDR3 runs 12 residues. Per germline, CDR1 SQVTM and CDR2 ANQGSEA. The CDR3, as DNA: TGCAGCGTTGGGGAGGCGCGTTATGGCTACACCTTC. It is translated as CSVGEARYGYTF.

This clone was counted once. This rearrangement joins TRBV7-6 to TRBJ1-1; tentatively, D is TRBD1 (5 bases). This CDR3 region has 15 residues. V was cut by 2 bases and J by 8 bases, with 18 bases left in between. CDR1 is SGHVS, CDR2 FNYEAQ, per germline. The chain's CDR3 is CASSLLRGVGGEAFF. The CDR3 bases are TGTGCCAGCAGCTTATTACGGGGGGTCGGAGGAGAAGCTTTCTTT.

In regard to this clone: The sample carries other DNA sequences with the same CDR3. V and J are TRBV5-1 and TRBJ2-2; 7 bases align to TRBD1. J gave up 0 bases and V 4 bases, and 3 bases lay outside the gene matches. CDR1 SGHRS and CDR2 YFSETQ come from the germline V gene. The CDR3 extends over 15 amino acids. The CDR3 spells CASSTGTANTGELFF. DNA of the CDR3: TGCGCCAGCAGCACCGGGACAGCGAACACCGGGGAGCTGTTTTTT.

The V and J genes are TRBV5-8 and TRBJ2-2; 9 bases agree with TRBD1. J gave up 1 base and V 0 bases, and 1 base lay outside the gene matches. The CDR3 loop spans 16 amino acids. Germline V lookup: CDR1 SGHTS, CDR2 YDEGEE. CDR3 protein: CASSLGTGVNTGELFF. As DNA, the CDR3 is TGTGCCAGCAGCTTGGGGACAGGGGTGAACACCGGGGAGCTGTTTTTT. The whole variable domain, remainder taken from reference TRBV5-8 and TRBJ2-2, is EAGVTQSPTHLIKTRGQQATLRCSPISGHTSVYWYQQALGLGLQFLLWYDEGEERNRGNFPPRFSGRQFPNYSSELNVNALELEDSALYLCASSLGTGVNTGELFFGEGSRLTVL.

This chain joins TRBV7-2 and TRBJ1-2, with unresolved D. The V end was cut by 2 bases, the J end by 7 bases, with 17 bases between. Germline V gene lookup returns CDR1 SGHTA and CDR2 FQGNSA. This CDR3 is 15 amino acids long. CDR3 DNA: TGTGCCAGCAGCTTAATAACGGTCTGGAGTGGTGGCTACACCTTC. Protein sequence: CASSLITVWSGGYTF.

The genes are TRBV7-6 and TRBJ2-5, with 10 bases fitting TRBD1. The ends lost 4 bases at V and 5 bases at J; junction bases unmatched: 7. The CDR3 is 15 residues long. CDR1 and CDR2 (germline): SGHVS, FNYEAQ. The CDR3 DNA sequence: TGTGCCAGCAGCTGGACAGGGGGGGTAGCGGAGACCCAGTACTTC. Amino acid sequence: CASSWTGGVAETQYF.

The chain has TRBV2 and TRBJ1-2; weak D call: TRBD1 (5 bases). With 7 bases removed from V and 4 bases from J, the gap between germline ends came to 13 bases. The CDR3 consists of 13 residues. The V gene's germline CDR1 is SNHLY and CDR2 FYNNEI. As DNA, the CDR3 is TGTGCCAGCACCGCAGGGCAGATCTATGGCTACACCTTC. It yields the protein CASTAGQIYGYTF.

The rearrangement joins TRBV5-6 to TRBJ2-7, with D maybe TRBD2 (5 bases). V gave up 4 bases and J gave up 2 bases, with 10 bases separating them. The CDR3 is made up of 13 amino acids. The germline gives CDR1 SGHDT, CDR2 YYEEEE. This chain's CDR3 is CASSIRGPYEQYF. CDR3 nucleotide sequence: TGTGCCAGCAGCATACGGGGTCCCTACGAGCAGTACTTC.

This sequence joins TRBV15 and TRBJ1-5; D not resolved. CDR1 is LNHNV and CDR2 is YYDKDF in the germline V gene (reference sequence). The CDR3 totals 13 residues. Trimming removed 0 bases at V and 9 bases at J, with 9 bases between. Written as DNA, the CDR3 is TGTGCCACCAGCAGAGAAATTTTCGGGCCCCAGCATTTT. Translated, it gives CATSREIFGPQHF.

The gene calls are TRBV5-1 and TRBJ2-3; TRBD2 aligns across 11 bases. The V gene's germline CDR1 is SGHRS and CDR2 YFSETQ. The CDR3 totals 16 residues. Trimming cost V 0 bases and J 0 bases; bases outside gene matches: 0. The CDR3 nucleotides are TGCGCCAGCAGCTTGGGGACTAGCGGGAGCACAGATACGCAGTATTTT. It specifies CASSLGTSGSTDTQYF.

This clone appeared a single time. The rearrangement joins TRBV5-8 to TRBJ1-1; 8 bases agree with TRBD1. Germline loops: CDR1 SGHTS, CDR2 YDEGEE. This CDR3 contains 17 residues. After removal of 1 base from V and 1 base from J, the junction contained 9 bases not matched to a gene. The chain's CDR3 is CASSLWTGKWPNTEAFF. CDR3 coding DNA: TGTGCCAGCAGCTTGTGGACAGGGAAATGGCCGAACACTGAAGCTTTCTTT.

The gene calls are TRBV29-1 and TRBJ1-2, with 7 bases that match TRBD1. CDR1 is SQVTM and CDR2 is ANQGSEA in the germline V gene. The CDR3 runs to 12 residues. Trimming cost V 1 base and J 6 bases; bases outside gene matches: 2. DNA of the CDR3: TGCAGCGTTGAAGGACAGGGCGATGGCTACACCTTC. Translated, it gives CSVEGQGDGYTF.

The sample holds one count of this clone. The gene calls are TRBV18 and TRBJ1-2; 8 nucleotides align to TRBD1. The trim removed 3 bases at V and 8 bases at J, leaving 8 bases unmatched. The germline gives CDR1 KGHSH, CDR2 LQKENI. CDR3 length: 14 amino acids. The CDR3 nucleotides are TGTGCCAGCTCACCCGGACAGGGCCTCGGCGGCTACACCTTC. Translating gives CASSPGQGLGGYTF.

The V gene is TRBV18, the J gene TRBJ1-1, with D possibly matching TRBD1 (5 bases). The CDR3 is 13 residues long. Germline V gene lookup returns CDR1 KGHSH and CDR2 LQKENI. V lost 3 bases, J lost 3 bases, and 8 bases lay in between. The CDR3 here is CASSPRVDTEAFF. The CDR3 nucleotides read TGTGCCAGCTCACCCAGGGTTGACACTGAAGCTTTCTTT.

The gene calls are TRBV10-3 and TRBJ2-1, with D maybe TRBD1 (5 bases). Germline V CDR1 and CDR2: ENHRY, SYGVKD. CDR3 length equals 15 residues. Trimming stripped 4 bases from V and 5 bases from J, with 15 bases between. The CDR3 loop is CAISVVRAKHNEQFF. CDR3 nucleotide sequence: TGTGCCATCAGTGTAGTCAGGGCTAAGCACAATGAGCAGTTCTTC.

The chain combines TRBV11-1 with TRBJ1-1, with unresolved D. CDR1 is SGHAT and CDR2 is FQDESV in the germline V gene (reference sequence). Trimming left V 3 bases short and J 4 bases short, with 6 bases between. The CDR3 length is 12 residues. The DNA of the CDR3 is TGTGCCAGCAGCTTTTCCAGCACTGAAGCTTTCTTT. Amino acids: CASSFSSTEAFF.

The gene calls are TRBV7-2 and TRBJ2-3, with TRBD1 matching 9 bases. Germline V lookup: CDR1 SGHTA, CDR2 FQGNSA. The V segment lost 5 bases and the J segment 0 bases; nucleotides outside the gene matches: 6. The CDR3 sequence is 16 residues long. Written as DNA, the CDR3 is TGTGCCAGCAGCGCCCGACAGGGGGGCAGCACAGATACGCAGTATTTT. It specifies CASSARQGGSTDTQYF.

The chain combines TRBV5-1 with TRBJ1-2; TRBD1 might be the D (6 bases). The CDR3 has 13 amino acids. Germline lookup yields CDR1 SGHRS and CDR2 YFSETQ. V lost 5 bases to trimming and J lost 4 bases, with 12 bases between them. This CDR3 is CASRKTGSYGYTF. In DNA, the CDR3 is TGCGCCAGCAGGAAGACAGGAAGCTATGGCTACACCTTC. The full variable domain, in which reference TRBV5-1 and TRBJ1-2 provide the parts outside the CDR3, is KAGVTQTPRYLIKTRGQQVTLSCSPISGHRSVSWYQQTPGQGLQFLFEYFSETQRNKGNFPGRFSGRQFSNSRSEMNVSTLELGDSALYLCASRKTGSYGYTFGSGTRLTVV.

This chain joins TRBV27 and TRBJ2-3; the match to TRBD2 covers 11 bases. Germline V gives CDR1 MNHEY, CDR2 SMNVEV (reference sequence). The CDR3 totals 16 residues. V lost 5 bases, J lost 2 bases, and 6 bases stayed unmatched. This chain's CDR3 is CASSTGLAALTDTQYF. CDR3 DNA: TGTGCCAGCAGTACGGGACTAGCGGCCCTCACAGATACGCAGTATTTT.